This T cell receptor beta chain was profiled in a study of blood T cell repertoires in COVID-19. Study context: T cells, B-cell-depleted T cells, or PBMCs provided the cDNA or gDNA that served as material.

The assay was immunoSEQ multiplex PCR, and TCRdb's table has in-frame clones only and misses some. The profile shows approximately 380,000 clones, 70% to 90% of them singletons. From germline, CDR1 is LGHNA and CDR2 YNFKEQ. CDR3 length: 14 residues. With 1 base removed from V and 3 bases from J, the gap between germline ends came to 10 bases. The clonotype comes from a woman aged 18-30 years who had recovered from COVID-19. The material sequenced was PBMCs or T cells enriched from blood (not recorded which). The V call is TRBV4-2, the J call TRBJ2-7, with a tentative D call TRBD1 (5 bases). CDR3: CASSQVDTNYEQYF. CDR3 nucleotide sequence: TGTGCCAGCAGCCAAGTGGACACGAACTACGAGCAGTACTTC.